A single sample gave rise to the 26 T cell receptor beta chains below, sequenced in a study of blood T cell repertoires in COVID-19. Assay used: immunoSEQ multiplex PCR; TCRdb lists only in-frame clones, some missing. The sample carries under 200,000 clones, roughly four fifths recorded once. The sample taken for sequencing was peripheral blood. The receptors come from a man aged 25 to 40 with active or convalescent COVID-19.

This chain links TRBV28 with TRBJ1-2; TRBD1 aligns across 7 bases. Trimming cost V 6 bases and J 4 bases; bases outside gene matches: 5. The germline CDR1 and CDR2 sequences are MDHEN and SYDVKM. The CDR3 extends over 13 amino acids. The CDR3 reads CASSRTGVYGYTF. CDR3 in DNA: TGTGCCAGCAGCCGGACAGGAGTCTATGGCTACACCTTC.

Here the CDR3 DNA reads TGTGCCAGCAGTTTAGTCAGTTGGGAAGCTTTCTTT. Its protein product is CASSLVSWEAFF. The V call is TRBV12-3 or TRBV12-4, the J call TRBJ1-1; no clear D gene. The V and J ends lost 1 base and 8 bases respectively, with 8 bases between them. The CDR3 consists of 12 residues.

The CDR3 protein is CASSQEPPPGRADTQYF. The DNA of the CDR3 is TGCGCCAGCAGCCAAGAACCCCCTCCGGGGAGGGCAGATACGCAGTATTTT. This chain joins TRBV4-1 and TRBJ2-3, with TRBD2 identical over 7 bases. The junction had 10 bases not matched to a gene; V was cut back by 0 bases and J by 4 bases. This CDR3 has 17 residues. Looked up from germline, CDR1 is MGHRA and CDR2 is YSYEKL.

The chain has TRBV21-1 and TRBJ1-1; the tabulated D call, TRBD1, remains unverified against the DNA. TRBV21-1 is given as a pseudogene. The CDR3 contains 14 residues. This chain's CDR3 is CASSKGQGHTEAFF. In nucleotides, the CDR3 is TGTGCCAGCAGCAAGGGGCAGGGGCATACTGAAGCTTTCTTT.

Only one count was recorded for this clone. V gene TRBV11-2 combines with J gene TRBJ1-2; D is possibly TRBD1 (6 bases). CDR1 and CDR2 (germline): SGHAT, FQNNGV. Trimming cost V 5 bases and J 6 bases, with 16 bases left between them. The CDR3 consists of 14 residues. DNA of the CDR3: TGTGCCAGCAGCCTTCGACAGGCCCCCCATGGCTACACCTTC. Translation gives CASSLRQAPHGYTF.

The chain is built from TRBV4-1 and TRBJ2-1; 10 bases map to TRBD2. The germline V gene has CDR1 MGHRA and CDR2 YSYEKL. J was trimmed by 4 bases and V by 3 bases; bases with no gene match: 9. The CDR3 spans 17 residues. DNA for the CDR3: TGCGCCAGCAGCCAGATGCTTAGCGGGGGGAAGTACAATGAGCAGTTCTTC. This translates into CASSQMLSGGKYNEQFF.

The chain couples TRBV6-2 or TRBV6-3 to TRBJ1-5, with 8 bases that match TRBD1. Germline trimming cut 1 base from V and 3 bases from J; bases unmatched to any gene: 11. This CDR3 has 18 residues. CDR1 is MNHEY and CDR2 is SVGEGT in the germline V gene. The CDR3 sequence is CASSYFETMDRDNQPQHF. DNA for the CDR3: TGTGCCAGCAGTTACTTCGAAACGATGGACAGGGACAATCAGCCCCAGCATTTT.

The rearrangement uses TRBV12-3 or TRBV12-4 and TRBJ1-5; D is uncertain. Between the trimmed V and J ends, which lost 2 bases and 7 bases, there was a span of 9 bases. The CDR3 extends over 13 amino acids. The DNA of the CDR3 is TGTGCCAGCAGTTTAAGCGGTAGGCAGCCCCAGCATTTT. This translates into CASSLSGRQPQHF.

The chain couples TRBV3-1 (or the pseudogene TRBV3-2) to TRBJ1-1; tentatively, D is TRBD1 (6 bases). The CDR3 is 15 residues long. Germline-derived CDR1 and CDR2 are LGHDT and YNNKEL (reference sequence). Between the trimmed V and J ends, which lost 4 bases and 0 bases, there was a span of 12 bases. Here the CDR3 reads CASSRNRVVNTEAFF. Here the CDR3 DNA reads TGTGCCAGCAGCCGCAACAGGGTCGTGAACACTGAAGCTTTCTTT.

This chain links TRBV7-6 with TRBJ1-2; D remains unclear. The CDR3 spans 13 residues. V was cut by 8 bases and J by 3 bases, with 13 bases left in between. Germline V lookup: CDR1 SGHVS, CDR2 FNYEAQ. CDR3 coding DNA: TGTGCCAGCGGCGGTGCGGGTTACTATGGCTACACCTTC. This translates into CASGGAGYYGYTF.

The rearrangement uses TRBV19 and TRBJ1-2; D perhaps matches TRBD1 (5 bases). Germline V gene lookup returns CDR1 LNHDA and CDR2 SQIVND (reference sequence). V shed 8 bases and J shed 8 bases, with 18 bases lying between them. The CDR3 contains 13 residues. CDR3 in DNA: TGTGCCAGTGCCCCGGACGCCCGGGGGGGCTACACCTTC. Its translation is CASAPDARGGYTF.

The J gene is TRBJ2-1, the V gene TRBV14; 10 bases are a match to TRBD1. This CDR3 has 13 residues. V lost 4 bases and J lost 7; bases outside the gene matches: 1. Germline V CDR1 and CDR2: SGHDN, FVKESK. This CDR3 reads CASSPDRGNEQFF. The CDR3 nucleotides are TGTGCCAGCAGCCCGGACAGGGGGAATGAGCAGTTCTTC.

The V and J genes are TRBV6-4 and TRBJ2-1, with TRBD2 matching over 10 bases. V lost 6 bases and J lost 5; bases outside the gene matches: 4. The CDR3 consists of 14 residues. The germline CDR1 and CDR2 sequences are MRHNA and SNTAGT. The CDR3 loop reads CASREREGDNEQFF. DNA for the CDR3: TGTGCCAGCAGAGAGCGGGAGGGCGACAATGAGCAGTTCTTC.

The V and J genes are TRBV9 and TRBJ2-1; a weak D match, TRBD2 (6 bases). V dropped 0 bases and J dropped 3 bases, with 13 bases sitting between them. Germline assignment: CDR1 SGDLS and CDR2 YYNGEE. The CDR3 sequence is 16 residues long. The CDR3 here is CASSVGSGRLYNEQFF. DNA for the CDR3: TGTGCCAGCAGCGTAGGGAGTGGGAGGCTCTACAATGAGCAGTTCTTC.

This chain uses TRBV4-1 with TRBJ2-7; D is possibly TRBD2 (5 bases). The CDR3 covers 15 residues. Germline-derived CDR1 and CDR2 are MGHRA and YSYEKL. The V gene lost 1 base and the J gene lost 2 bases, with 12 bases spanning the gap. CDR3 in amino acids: CASSQGVALPYEQYF. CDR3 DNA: TGCGCCAGCAGCCAAGGGGTAGCGCTCCCCTACGAGCAGTACTTC.

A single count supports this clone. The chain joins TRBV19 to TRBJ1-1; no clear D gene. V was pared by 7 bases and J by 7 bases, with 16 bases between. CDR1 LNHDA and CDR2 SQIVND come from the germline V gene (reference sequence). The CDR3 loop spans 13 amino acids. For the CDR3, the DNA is TGTGCCAGTATGAGAGAAGATCCTGATGAAGCTTTCTTT. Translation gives CASMREDPDEAFF.

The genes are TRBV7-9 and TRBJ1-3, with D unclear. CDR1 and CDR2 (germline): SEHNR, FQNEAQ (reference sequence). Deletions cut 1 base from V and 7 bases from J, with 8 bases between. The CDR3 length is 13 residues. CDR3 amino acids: CASSLGGSNTIYF. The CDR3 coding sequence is TGTGCCAGCAGCTTAGGAGGGAGCAACACCATATATTTT.

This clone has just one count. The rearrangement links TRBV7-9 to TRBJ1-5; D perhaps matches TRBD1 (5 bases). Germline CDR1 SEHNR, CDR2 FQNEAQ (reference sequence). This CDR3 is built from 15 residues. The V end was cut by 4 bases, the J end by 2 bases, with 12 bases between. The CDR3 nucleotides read TGTGCCAGCAGCTCCATATCGGGGGGCAATCAGCCCCAGCATTTT. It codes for CASSSISGGNQPQHF.

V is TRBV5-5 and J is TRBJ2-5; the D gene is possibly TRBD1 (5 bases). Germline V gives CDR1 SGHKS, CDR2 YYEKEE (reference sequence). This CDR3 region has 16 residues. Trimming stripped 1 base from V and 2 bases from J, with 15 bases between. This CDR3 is CASSLSGAPSQETQYF. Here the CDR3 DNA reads TGTGCCAGCAGCTTGTCTGGGGCCCCCTCTCAAGAGACCCAGTACTTC.

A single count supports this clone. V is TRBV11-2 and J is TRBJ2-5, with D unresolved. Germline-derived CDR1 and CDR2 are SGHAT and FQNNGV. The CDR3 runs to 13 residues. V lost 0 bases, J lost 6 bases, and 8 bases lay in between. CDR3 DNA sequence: TGTGCCAGCAGCTTAGATCCAGGAAAGACCCAGTACTTC. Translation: CASSLDPGKTQYF.

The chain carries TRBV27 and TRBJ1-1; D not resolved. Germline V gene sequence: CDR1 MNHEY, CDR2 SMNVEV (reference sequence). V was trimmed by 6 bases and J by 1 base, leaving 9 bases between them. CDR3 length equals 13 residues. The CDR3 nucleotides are TGTGCCAGCAGGCTTACAGAGAACACTGAAGCTTTCTTT. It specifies CASRLTENTEAFF.

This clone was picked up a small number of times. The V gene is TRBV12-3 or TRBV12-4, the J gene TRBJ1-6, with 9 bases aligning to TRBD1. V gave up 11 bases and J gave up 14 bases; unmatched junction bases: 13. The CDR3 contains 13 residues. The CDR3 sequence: CASRDRVLSTLHF. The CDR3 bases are TGTGCCTCCCGGGACAGGGTCCTTTCGACCCTCCACTTT.

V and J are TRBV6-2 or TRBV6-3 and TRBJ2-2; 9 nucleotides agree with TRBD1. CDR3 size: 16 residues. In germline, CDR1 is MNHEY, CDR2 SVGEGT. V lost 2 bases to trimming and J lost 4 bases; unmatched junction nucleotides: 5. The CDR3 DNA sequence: TGTGCCAGCAGTTACCGTACGGGACAGGGCACCGGGGAGCTGTTTTTT. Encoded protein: CASSYRTGQGTGELFF.

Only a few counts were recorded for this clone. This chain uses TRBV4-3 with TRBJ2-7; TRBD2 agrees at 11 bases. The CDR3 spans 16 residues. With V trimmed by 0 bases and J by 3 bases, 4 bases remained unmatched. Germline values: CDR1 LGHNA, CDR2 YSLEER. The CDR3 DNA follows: TGCGCCAGCAGCCAAGACTGGACTAGCGGGTACTACGAGCAGTACTTC. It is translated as CASSQDWTSGYYEQYF.

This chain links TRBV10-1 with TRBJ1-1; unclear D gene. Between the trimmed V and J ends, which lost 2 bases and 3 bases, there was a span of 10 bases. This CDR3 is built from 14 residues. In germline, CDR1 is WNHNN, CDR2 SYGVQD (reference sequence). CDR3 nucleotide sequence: TGCGCCAGCAGTGAGGAGGGAATGTACACTGAAGCTTTCTTT. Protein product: CASSEEGMYTEAFF.

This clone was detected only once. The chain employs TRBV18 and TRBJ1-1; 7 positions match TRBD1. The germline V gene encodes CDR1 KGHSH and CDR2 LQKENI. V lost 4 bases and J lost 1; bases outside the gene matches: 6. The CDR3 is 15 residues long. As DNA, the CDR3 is TGTGCCAGCTCACAGACGACAGGGCAGAACACTGAAGCTTTCTTT. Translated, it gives CASSQTTGQNTEAFF.